This is a list of T cell receptor beta chains from one sample in a study of blood T cell repertoires in COVID-19. The repertoire was sequenced with immunoSEQ multiplex PCR; TCRdb's copy has only in-frame clones and lacks some. The sample shows about 140,000 clones, about 79% of them seen only once. Sequencing was performed on PBMCs or T cells enriched from blood (not recorded which). These TCRs come from a woman aged 45 to 65 who had recovered from COVID-19. CDR3s include the opening cysteine and the closing phenylalanine or tryptophan. A D gene is named only where the DNA matches it firmly. Not all rows give a size; the values are once, few, many and, for expanded clones, a class.

V: TRBV11-3
size: .
J: TRBJ1-1
D: .
CDR3: CASSFMAASNTEAFF
DNA: TGTGCCAGCAGCTTTATGGCAGCGTCGAACACTGAAGCTTTCTTT

V: TRBV5-5
size: .
J: TRBJ1-2
D: TRBD1
CDR3: CASSLSGQGASGYTF
DNA: TGTGCCAGCAGCTTGTCAGGGCAGGGGGCGAGCGGCTACACCTTC

V: TRBV6-5
size: .
J: TRBJ2-6
D: .
CDR3: CASIRGPGANVLTF
DNA: TGTGCCAGCATTCGGGGTCCTGGGGCCAACGTCCTGACTTTC

V: TRBV2
size: .
J: TRBJ2-2
D: .
CDR3: CASKLGRAGGELFF
DNA: TGTGCCAGCAAACTGGGCCGCGCGGGCGGGGAGCTGTTTTTT

V: TRBV7-9
size: few
J: TRBJ2-7
D: TRBD2
CDR3: CASSLIPATSGSVQYF
DNA: TGTGCCAGCAGCTTAATTCCCGCGACTAGCGGGAGTGTGCAGTACTTC

V: TRBV25-1
size: .
J: TRBJ1-3
D: .
CDR3: CASSDFGQGENTIYF
DNA: TGTGCCAGCAGTGATTTCGGCCAGGGTGAAAACACCATATATTTT

V: TRBV5-5
size: once
J: TRBJ1-6
D: .
CDR3: CASRLYGRGNNSPLHF
DNA: TGTGCCAGCAGGTTATACGGCAGGGGCAATAATTCACCCCTCCACTTT

V: TRBV6-9
size: once
J: TRBJ2-1
D: TRBD2
CDR3: CASSYSKLAGVYNEQFF
DNA: TGTGCCAGCAGTTATTCGAAACTAGCGGGGGTATACAATGAGCAGTTCTTC

V: TRBV4-1
size: many
J: TRBJ2-7
D: .
CDR3: CASSQIQGPIYEQYF
DNA: TGCGCCAGCAGCCAAATCCAGGGGCCAATCTACGAGCAGTACTTC

V: TRBV4-1
size: .
J: TRBJ2-1
D: .
CDR3: CASSQDDITYNEQFF
DNA: TGCGCCAGCAGCCAAGATGATATTACTTACAATGAGCAGTTCTTC

V: TRBV14
size: .
J: TRBJ2-2
D: TRBD2
CDR3: CASSQTGTSGRINTGELFF
DNA: TGTGCCAGCAGCCAAACCGGGACTAGCGGGAGAATAAACACCGGGGAGCTGTTTTTT

V: TRBV7-9
size: .
J: TRBJ2-2
D: TRBD1
CDR3: CASSRGRGQGTTGELFF
DNA: TGTGCCAGCAGCCGTGGACGGGGACAGGGCACAACCGGGGAGCTGTTTTTT

V: TRBV10-3
size: .
J: TRBJ1-5
D: TRBD1
CDR3: CAISEEGAQPQHF
DNA: TGTGCCATCAGTGAAGAGGGGGCGCAGCCCCAGCATTTT